The source of this TCR beta chain is a study of blood T cell repertoires in COVID-19. Study overall: COVID-19 samples collected from the United States, Italy and Spain covered acute and convalescent phases.

Germline CDR1 and CDR2: SGHRS and YFSETQ. This CDR3 has 14 amino acids. The germline V and J ends were trimmed by 3 bases and 2 bases, with 11 bases remaining between them. As originally analysed: Estimation of nucleated cell counts was performed using reference gene primer amplification. Some clones are missing from TCRdb's copy, which holds only in-frame ones; the method was immunoSEQ multiplex PCR. V and J calls and clone size are those listed in that table; D and trimming were worked out from the DNA. The sample includes some 56,000 clones, 80% to 85% of them seen just once. This chain joins TRBV5-1 and TRBJ2-5, with TRBD1 as a possible D gene (5 bases). The sample consisted of peripheral blood. The sequence came from a woman at least 80 years old with acute or convalescent COVID-19. The CDR3 DNA sequence: TGCGCCAGCAGCTCCGGCGACAGTCAAGAGACCCAGTACTTC. It yields the protein CASSSGDSQETQYF.